The T cell receptor (beta chain) under discussion was sequenced for a study of blood T cell repertoires in COVID-19. Profiled with immunoSEQ multiplex PCR; TCRdb holds only in-frame clones, not every one. The repertoire holds under 250,000 clones, with more than 85% as singletons. Between the trimmed V and J ends, which lost 4 bases and 0 bases, there was a span of 12 bases. The CDR3 totals 14 residues. Germline V CDR1 and CDR2: SQVTM, ANQGSEA. The chain joins TRBV29-1 to TRBJ1-1; D is perhaps TRBD1 (6 bases). The sample was peripheral blood. The TCR comes from a man aged 60 to 69 with COVID-19, enrolled during active disease. CDR3 loop: CSVVVRGMNTEAFF. CDR3 DNA sequence: TGCAGCGTTGTCGTCAGGGGCATGAACACTGAAGCTTTCTTT.